This TCR beta chain was identified in a study of blood T cell repertoires in COVID-19. On the study more broadly: The United States, Italy and Spain provided the acute and convalescent COVID-19 samples. In each case, the material was cDNA or gDNA derived from T cells, B-cell-depleted T cells, or PBMCs.

Seattle-derived patients entered the study during active infection and were followed longitudinally. There are 11 residues in the CDR3. Trimming pared 5 bases from V and 7 bases from J, leaving 8 bases between. Germline assignment: CDR1 SGHNT and CDR2 YENEEA. Sequencing was performed with immunoSEQ multiplex PCR; in TCRdb, only in-frame clones are kept and a portion is missing. This sample has more than 200,000 clones, with approximately 81% found just once. The material sequenced was peripheral blood. This receptor was identified in a woman older than 75 with COVID-19, enrolled during active disease. V gene TRBV11-3 combines with J gene TRBJ2-5; D gene uncertain. CDR3 bases: TGTGCCAGCAGCGCCGGTATGACCCAGTACTTC. Translation: CASSAGMTQYF.